Presented here are 10 T cell receptor beta chains from one specimen sequenced in a study of CD8+ T cells in alopecia areata. Reverse transcription of extracted RNA yielded cDNA, which provided the sequencing template. Profiling relied on immunoSEQ multiplex PCR, and the TCRdb table lists in-frame clones only, not all of them. The table shows 220,000 or so clones, with approximately 52% occurring only once. The sample in question was CD4+ T cells sorted from blood, obtained at week 0. Receptor source: a human donor with alopecia areata.

The chain employs TRBV9 and TRBJ1-1; 7 bases map to TRBD1. The germline CDR1 and CDR2 sequences are SGDLS and YYNGEE. V shed 0 bases, J shed 1 base, and the junction held 3 bases outside the gene matches. This CDR3 is built from 15 residues. This CDR3 reads CASSVGGQANTEAFF. DNA for the CDR3: TGTGCCAGCAGCGTAGGAGGACAGGCGAACACTGAAGCTTTCTTT.

This clone came up a few times. The chain carries TRBV6-5 and TRBJ2-7, with D maybe TRBD1 (6 bases). This CDR3 comprises 15 residues. Germline V gene lookup returns CDR1 MNHEY and CDR2 SVGAGI. Trimming pared 6 bases from V and 0 bases from J, leaving 15 bases between. The CDR3 is CASSRDTRSSYEQYF. Here the CDR3 DNA reads TGTGCCAGCAGCCGGGACACCAGGAGCTCCTACGAGCAGTACTTC.

In its sample, this clone was seen a few times. The rearrangement joins TRBV6-1 to TRBJ1-2; D is ambiguous. The length of the CDR3 is 14 residues. The germline gives CDR1 MNHNS, CDR2 SASEGT. V gave up 6 bases and J gave up 3 bases, with 14 bases separating them. The CDR3 here is CASRLHGRDYGYTF. CDR3 DNA sequence: TGTGCCAGCAGGTTACATGGAAGGGACTATGGCTACACCTTC.

The chain employs TRBV5-1 and TRBJ2-7; D gene unclear. V was clipped by 0 bases and J by 5 bases, with 3 bases between them. Per germline, CDR1 SGHRS and CDR2 YFSETQ. The CDR3 has 11 amino acids. The CDR3 DNA follows: TGCGCCAGCAGCTTGGACAACGAGCAGTACTTC. Its protein product is CASSLDNEQYF.

The CDR3 coding sequence is TGCGCCAGCAGCATGGGACAGGGGGACGAAAAACTGTTTTTT. Translation: CASSMGQGDEKLFF. V is TRBV5-1 and J is TRBJ1-4; TRBD1 matches at 11 bases. The ends lost 4 bases at V and 8 bases at J; junction bases unmatched: 4. CDR1 is SGHRS, CDR2 YFSETQ, per germline. The CDR3 runs to 14 residues.

This clone appeared a few times. V is TRBV6-6 and J is TRBJ1-6; no clear D. CDR3 length equals 14 residues. The germline V gene has CDR1 MNHNY and CDR2 SVGAGI (reference sequence). The V end was cut by 5 bases, the J end by 5 bases, with 10 bases between. In nucleotides, the CDR3 is TGTGCCAGCAGTCCCATCCCAAATAATTCACCCCTCCACTTT. Its translation: CASSPIPNNSPLHF.

The chain carries TRBV15 and TRBJ2-7; D gene uncertain. The CDR3 sequence is 14 residues long. Deletions cut 0 bases from V and 3 bases from J, with 9 bases between. CDR1 is LNHNV and CDR2 is YYDKDF in the germline V gene (reference sequence). CDR3 loop: CATSRDPGGYEQYF. CDR3 in DNA: TGTGCCACCAGCAGAGATCCCGGCGGCTACGAGCAGTACTTC.

The chain joins TRBV11-3 to TRBJ2-1; 7 bases map to TRBD1. J gave up 0 bases and V 2 bases, and 4 bases lay outside the gene matches. The CDR3 sequence is 16 residues long. Germline CDR1 SGHNT, CDR2 YENEEA. The CDR3 DNA sequence: TGTGCCAGCAGCTTAAGAGGGGGCAGCTCCTACAATGAGCAGTTCTTC. Amino acids: CASSLRGGSSYNEQFF.

This chain uses TRBV14 with TRBJ2-1, with TRBD2 matching over 7 bases. The CDR3 has 17 amino acids. Germline values: CDR1 SGHDN, CDR2 FVKESK. Losses at the gene ends were 4 bases for V and 8 bases for J; bases not matched to a gene: 17. CDR3 nucleotides: TGTGCCAGCAGCCGACCGAGCGGGGTGAACTTTAAGGATGAGCAGTTCTTC. Protein: CASSRPSGVNFKDEQFF.

V is TRBV25-1 and J is TRBJ1-1, with 8 bases lining up with TRBD1. Germline CDR1 and CDR2: MGHDK and SYGVNS. CDR3 length: 17 amino acids. Trimming cost V 4 bases and J 11 bases; bases outside gene matches: 21. The CDR3, as DNA: TGTGCCAGCAGTGCCTGGACAGGGTCCTCGTCAGTGGCGGAGGCTTTCTTT. Translated: CASSAWTGSSSVAEAFF.